The 17 T cell receptor beta chains reported below all come from one sample, sequenced in a study of OX40 agonist ivuxolimab in advanced cancers. Assay: immunoSEQ multiplex PCR; the TCRdb copy retains only in-frame clones and omits some. The sample has tens of thousands of clones, approximately 90% seen once; the top ten hold 0.44%. The source material was CD4+ or CD8+ T cells sorted from blood, sampled in a trial of the OX40 agonist ivuxolimab. These receptors were collected from an adult with an advanced solid tumor such as melanoma, head and neck, liver or kidney cancer.

The chain couples TRBV11-2 to TRBJ2-3, with 7 bases that match TRBD1. V was clipped by 2 bases and J by 3 bases; unmatched bases: 11. The CDR3 has 17 amino acids. Germline values: CDR1 SGHAT, CDR2 FQNNGV. CDR3 nucleotides: TGTGCCAGCAGCTTAACCGCCCGGAGCAGGGGGACAGATACGCAGTATTTT. Residues: CASSLTARSRGTDTQYF.

This rearrangement joins TRBV2 to TRBJ2-3; weak D call: TRBD2 (6 bases). CDR1 is SNHLY, CDR2 FYNNEI, per germline. The CDR3 contains 15 residues. The germline V and J ends were trimmed by 3 bases and 1 base, with 11 bases remaining between them. Written as DNA, the CDR3 is TGTGCCAGCAGTGAGTCTAGCGTTGGCACAGATACGCAGTATTTT. It yields the protein CASSESSVGTDTQYF.

The gene calls are TRBV4-2 and TRBJ2-2; 12 bases fit TRBD2. Per germline, CDR1 LGHNA and CDR2 YNFKEQ. With V trimmed by 0 bases and J by 2 bases, 13 bases remained unmatched. The CDR3 is 21 residues long. The CDR3 reads CASSQEVRAQGLAGNTGELFF. The CDR3 DNA is TGTGCCAGCAGCCAAGAGGTGAGGGCCCAGGGACTAGCGGGCAACACCGGGGAGCTGTTTTTT.

CDR3 region: CATSGTSSYEQYF. In DNA form, the CDR3 reads TGTGCCACATCCGGGACTAGCTCCTACGAGCAGTACTTC. The V and J genes are TRBV6-1 and TRBJ2-7, with 8 bases fitting TRBD2. CDR1 MNHNS and CDR2 SASEGT come from the germline V gene. V was clipped by 10 bases and J by 0 bases; unmatched bases: 5. This CDR3 comprises 13 residues.

The gene calls are TRBV5-6 and TRBJ2-5; perhaps TRBD2 as D (6 bases). The CDR3 covers 12 residues. Trimming removed 9 bases at V and 5 bases at J, with 14 bases between. CDR1 SGHDT and CDR2 YYEEEE come from the germline V gene. In nucleotides, the CDR3 is TGTGCCATCGGGCGAGGAGGGGAGACCCAGTACTTC. Amino acid sequence: CAIGRGGETQYF.

This clone was seen once. The chain is built from TRBV29-1 and TRBJ2-2; D may correspond to TRBD1 or TRBD2 (5 bases each). Germline V gives CDR1 SQVTM, CDR2 ANQGSEA. The germline V and J ends were trimmed by 5 bases and 1 base, with 14 bases remaining between them. The CDR3 is 15 residues long. The CDR3 protein is CSVYRGALNTGELFF. CDR3 DNA: TGCAGCGTTTATAGAGGGGCCCTGAACACCGGGGAGCTGTTTTTT.

CDR3 amino acids: CASSDITDTQYF. Here the CDR3 DNA reads TGTGCCAGCAGTGACATCACAGATACGCAGTATTTT. The V call is TRBV27, the J call TRBJ2-3, with unresolved D. This CDR3 has 12 residues. The V end was cut by 5 bases, the J end by 2 bases, with 5 bases between. Germline V CDR1 and CDR2: MNHEY, SMNVEV (reference sequence).

This clone occurred a few times. The J gene is TRBJ2-3, the V gene TRBV7-2, with D hard to call. Trimming stripped 5 bases from V and 8 bases from J, with 11 bases between. The CDR3 has 12 residues. CDR1 and CDR2 from the germline V gene are SGHTA and FQGNSA. The DNA of the CDR3 is TGTGCCAGCAGCCCTCCCAGTTCTACGCAGTATTTT. As protein: CASSPPSSTQYF.

V gene TRBV6-1 combines with J gene TRBJ2-7; no definite D call. CDR1 is MNHNS, CDR2 SASEGT, per germline. This CDR3 has 13 residues. V was shortened by 1 base and J by 7 bases, with 11 bases between the two germline ends. For the CDR3, the DNA is TGTGCCAGCAGTGAAGGGTCGGTTGGTGAGCAGTACTTC. Protein product: CASSEGSVGEQYF.

The V call is TRBV19, the J call TRBJ1-5, with D hard to call. V was trimmed by 8 bases and J by 6 bases, leaving 14 bases between them. CDR3 size: 13 residues. CDR1 is LNHDA, CDR2 SQIVND, per germline (reference sequence). The CDR3 loop is CASRRDHVQPQHF. The CDR3 DNA sequence: TGTGCCAGTCGCCGGGATCATGTTCAGCCCCAGCATTTT.

The V call is TRBV7-2, the J call TRBJ2-3, with TRBD2 matching over 13 bases. Per germline, CDR1 SGHTA and CDR2 FQGNSA. The CDR3 is 17 residues long. V shed 5 bases and J 1 base; nucleotides not matched to a gene: 6. CDR3 in DNA: TGTGCCAGCAGCCCTCCCGGACTAGCGGGAGGCACAGATACGCAGTATTTT. This codes for CASSPPGLAGGTDTQYF.

V usage is TRBV7-2 and J usage is TRBJ1-1; D remains unclear. From germline, CDR1 is SGHTA and CDR2 FQGNSA. This CDR3 comprises 15 residues. Trimming pared 5 bases from V and 5 bases from J, leaving 18 bases between. For the CDR3, the DNA is TGTGCCAGCAGCCTGGGGTACGGAGGAAATACTGAAGCTTTCTTT. As protein: CASSLGYGGNTEAFF.

The chain joins TRBV7-9 to TRBJ2-7; TRBD2 is a possible D gene (6 bases). Per germline, CDR1 SEHNR and CDR2 FQNEAQ (reference sequence). Trimming removed 0 bases at V and 5 bases at J, with 8 bases between. The CDR3 length is 13 residues. The CDR3 sequence is CASSLAGGNEQYF. The CDR3, as DNA: TGTGCCAGCAGCTTAGCGGGAGGCAACGAGCAGTACTTC.

The genes are TRBV5-5 and TRBJ2-7, with TRBD2 as a possible D gene (5 bases). CDR1 SGHKS and CDR2 YYEKEE come from the germline V gene (reference sequence). This CDR3 contains 13 residues. V was shortened by 5 bases and J by 7 bases, with 16 bases between the two germline ends. The CDR3 spells CASSVVASGEQYF. In DNA form, the CDR3 reads TGTGCCAGCAGTGTGGTAGCCTCGGGGGAGCAGTACTTC. The full variable domain, its missing parts supplied by reference TRBV5-5 and TRBJ2-7, is DAGVTQSPTHLIKTRGQQVTLRCSPISGHKSVSWYQQVLGQGPQFIFQYYEKEERGRGNFPDRFSARQFPNYSSELNVNALLLGDSALYLCASSVVASGEQYFGPGTRLTVT.

V usage is TRBV6-5 and J usage is TRBJ2-1; TRBD2 is a possible D gene (5 bases). With 0 bases removed from V and 5 bases from J, the gap between germline ends came to 14 bases. This CDR3 comprises 16 residues. In germline, CDR1 is MNHEY, CDR2 SVGAGI. Here the CDR3 reads CASSYSYGIFNNEQFF. The DNA for the CDR3 is TGTGCCAGCAGTTACTCTTACGGGATATTCAACAATGAGCAGTTCTTC.

This sequence joins TRBV30 and TRBJ2-7; 9 bases align to TRBD1. J was trimmed by 0 bases and V by 8 bases; bases with no gene match: 8. CDR3 length: 14 amino acids. Germline CDR1 is GTSNPN and CDR2 is SVGIG (reference sequence). DNA of the CDR3: TGTGCCAGATCGGACAGGGGCGGCTCCTACGAGCAGTACTTC. Amino acid sequence: CARSDRGGSYEQYF.

The chain combines TRBV10-3 with TRBJ2-3; 14 bases are a match to TRBD2. V trimming: 5 bases; J trimming: 5 bases; junction bases outside the gene matches: 6. The CDR3 runs 16 residues. The germline V gene encodes CDR1 ENHRY and CDR2 SYGVKD. CDR3 DNA: TGTGCCATCAGTTCCGGGACTAGCGGGAGACGAGATACGCAGTATTTT. This codes for CAISSGTSGRRDTQYF.